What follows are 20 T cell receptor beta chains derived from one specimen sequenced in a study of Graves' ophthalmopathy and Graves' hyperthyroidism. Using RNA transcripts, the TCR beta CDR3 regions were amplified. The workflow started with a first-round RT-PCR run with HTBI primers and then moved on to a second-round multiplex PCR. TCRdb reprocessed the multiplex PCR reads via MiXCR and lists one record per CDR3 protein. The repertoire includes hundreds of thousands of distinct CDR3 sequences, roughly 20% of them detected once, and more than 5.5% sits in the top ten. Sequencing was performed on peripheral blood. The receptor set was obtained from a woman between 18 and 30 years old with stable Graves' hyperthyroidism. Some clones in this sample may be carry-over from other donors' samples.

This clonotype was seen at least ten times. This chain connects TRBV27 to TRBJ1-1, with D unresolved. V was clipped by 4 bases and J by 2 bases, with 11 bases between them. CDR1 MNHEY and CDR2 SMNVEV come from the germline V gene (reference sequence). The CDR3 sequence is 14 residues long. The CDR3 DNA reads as TGTGCCAGCAGTTCGGCGGGGATAAACACTGAAGCTTTCTTT. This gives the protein CASSSAGINTEAFF.

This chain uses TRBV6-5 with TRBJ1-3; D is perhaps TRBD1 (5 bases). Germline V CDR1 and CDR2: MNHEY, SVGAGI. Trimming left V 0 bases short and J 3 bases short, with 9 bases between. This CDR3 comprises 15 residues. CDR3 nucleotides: TGTGCCAGCAGTTACTCACCCGGGGGTGGAAACACCATATATTTT. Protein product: CASSYSPGGGNTIYF.

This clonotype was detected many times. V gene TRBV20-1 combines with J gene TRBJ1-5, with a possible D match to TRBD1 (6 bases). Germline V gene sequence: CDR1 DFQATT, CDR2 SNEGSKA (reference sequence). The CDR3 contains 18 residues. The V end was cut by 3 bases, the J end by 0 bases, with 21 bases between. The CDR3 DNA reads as TGCAGTGCTAGGGTAGGGGGACAAGGAGCTTATAGCAATCAGCCCCAGCATTTT. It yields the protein CSARVGGQGAYSNQPQHF.

The CDR3 region has the DNA TGTGCCAGCAGCCGAGAGGGTTATCAGCCCCAGCATTTT. Residues: CASSREGYQPQHF. The chain links TRBV7-9 to TRBJ1-5; D is unresolved. Germline-derived CDR1 and CDR2 are SEHNR and FQNEAQ (reference sequence). The ends were cut back, 5 bases at V and 5 bases at J, with 10 bases in the middle. This CDR3 is built from 13 residues.

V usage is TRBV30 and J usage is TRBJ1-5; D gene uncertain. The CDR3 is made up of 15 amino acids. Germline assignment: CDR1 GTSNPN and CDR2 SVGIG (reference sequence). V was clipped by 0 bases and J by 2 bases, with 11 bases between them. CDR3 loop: CAWSVMGAGNQPQHF. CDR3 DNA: TGTGCCTGGAGTGTAATGGGCGCCGGCAATCAGCCCCAGCATTTT.

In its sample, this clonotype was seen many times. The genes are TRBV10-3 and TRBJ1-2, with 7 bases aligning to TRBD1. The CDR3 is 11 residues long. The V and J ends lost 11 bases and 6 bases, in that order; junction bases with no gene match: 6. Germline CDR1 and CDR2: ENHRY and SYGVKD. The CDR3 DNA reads TGTGCCGCACAGGGGTTGGATGGCTACACCTTC. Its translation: CAAQGLDGYTF.

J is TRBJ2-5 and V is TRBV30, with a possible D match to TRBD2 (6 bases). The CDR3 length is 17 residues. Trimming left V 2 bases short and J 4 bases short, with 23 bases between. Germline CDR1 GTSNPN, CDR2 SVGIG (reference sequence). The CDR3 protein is CAWSLGRRDLYRETQYF. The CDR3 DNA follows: TGTGCCTGGAGTCTTGGCCGGAGGGACCTGTATAGAGAGACCCAGTACTTC.

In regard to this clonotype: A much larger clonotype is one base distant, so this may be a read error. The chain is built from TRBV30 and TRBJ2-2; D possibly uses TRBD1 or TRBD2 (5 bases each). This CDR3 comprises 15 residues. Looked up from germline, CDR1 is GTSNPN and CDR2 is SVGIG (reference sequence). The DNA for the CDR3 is TGTGCCTCCCTAGCCCAGGCAGGGTCCACCGGGGAGCTGTGTTTT. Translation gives CASLAQAGSTGELCF.

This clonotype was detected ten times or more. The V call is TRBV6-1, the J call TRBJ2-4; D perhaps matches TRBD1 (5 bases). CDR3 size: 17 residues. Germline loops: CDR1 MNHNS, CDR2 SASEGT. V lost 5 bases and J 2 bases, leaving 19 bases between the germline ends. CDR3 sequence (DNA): TGTGCCAGCAGTCCCCGCCGACAGAATCCCCCCAAAAACATTCAGTACTTC. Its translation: CASSPRRQNPPKNIQYF.

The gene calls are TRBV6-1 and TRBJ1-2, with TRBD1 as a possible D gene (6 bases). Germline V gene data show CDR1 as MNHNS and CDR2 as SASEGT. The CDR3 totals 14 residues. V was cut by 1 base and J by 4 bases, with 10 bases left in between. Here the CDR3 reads CASSEVWGPYGYTF. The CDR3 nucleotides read TGTGCCAGCAGTGAAGTTTGGGGGCCCTATGGCTACACCTTC.

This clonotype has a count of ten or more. In DNA, the CDR3 is TGTGCTAGTGGTGTAGAGATCTGGGAGCTGTTTTTT. Amino acids: CASGVEIWELFF. This rearrangement joins TRBV12-5 to TRBJ2-2, with D unresolved. The length of the CDR3 is 12 residues. The V gene lost 5 bases and the J gene lost 9 bases, with 10 bases spanning the gap. Germline assignment: CDR1 LGHNT and CDR2 FRNRAP.

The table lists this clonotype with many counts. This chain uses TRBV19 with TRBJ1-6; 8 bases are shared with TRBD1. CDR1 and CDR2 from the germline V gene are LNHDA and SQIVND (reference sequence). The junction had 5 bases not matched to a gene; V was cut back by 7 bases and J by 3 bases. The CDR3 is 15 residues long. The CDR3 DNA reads TGTGCCAGTACGGGACAGGCCAACTATAATTCACCCCTCCACTTT. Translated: CASTGQANYNSPLHF. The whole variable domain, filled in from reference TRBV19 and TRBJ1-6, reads DGGITQSPKYLFRKEGQNVTLSCEQNLNHDAMYWYRQDPGQGLRLIYYSQIVNDFQKGDIAEGYSVSREKKESFPLTVTSAQKNPTAFYLCASTGQANYNSPLHFGNGTRLTVT.

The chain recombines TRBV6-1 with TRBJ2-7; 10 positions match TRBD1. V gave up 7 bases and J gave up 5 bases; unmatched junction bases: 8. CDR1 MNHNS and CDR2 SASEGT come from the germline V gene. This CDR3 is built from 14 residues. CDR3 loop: CASTLTGGLHEQYF. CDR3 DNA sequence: TGTGCCAGCACCCTGACAGGGGGCTTGCACGAGCAGTACTTC.

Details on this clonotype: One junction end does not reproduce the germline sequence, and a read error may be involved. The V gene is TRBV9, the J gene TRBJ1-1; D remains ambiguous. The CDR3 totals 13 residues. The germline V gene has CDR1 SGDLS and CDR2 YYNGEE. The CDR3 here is CASSVLENTEACF. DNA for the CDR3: TGTGCCAGCAGCGTACTGGAGAACACTGAAGCTTGCTTT.

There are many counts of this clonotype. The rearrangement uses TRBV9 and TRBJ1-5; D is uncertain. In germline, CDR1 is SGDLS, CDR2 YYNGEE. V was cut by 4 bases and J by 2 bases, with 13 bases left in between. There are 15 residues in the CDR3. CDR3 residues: CASSPSISGNQPQHF. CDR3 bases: TGTGCCAGCAGCCCTTCCATTTCGGGCAATCAGCCCCAGCATTTT. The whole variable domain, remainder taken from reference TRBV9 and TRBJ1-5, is DSGVTQTPKHLITATGQRVTLRCSPRSGDLSVYWYQQSLDQGLQFLIQYYNGEERAKGNILERFSAQQFPDLHSELNLSSLELGDSALYFCASSPSISGNQPQHFGDGTRLSIL.

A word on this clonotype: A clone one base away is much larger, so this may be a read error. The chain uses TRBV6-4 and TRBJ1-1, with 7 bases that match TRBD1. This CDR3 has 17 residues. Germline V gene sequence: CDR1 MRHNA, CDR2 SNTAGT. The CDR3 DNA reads TGTGCCAGCAGCGACCGTTTTCTGACAGGGATGAACACTGAAGCTTTGTTT. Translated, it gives CASSDRFLTGMNTEALF.

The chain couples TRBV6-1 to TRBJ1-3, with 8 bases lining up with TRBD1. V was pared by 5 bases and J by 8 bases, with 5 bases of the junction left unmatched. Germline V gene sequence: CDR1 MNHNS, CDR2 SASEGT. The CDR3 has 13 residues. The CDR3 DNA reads TGTGCCAGCAGTCGGACAGGGAGCCACACCATATATTTT. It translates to CASSRTGSHTIYF.

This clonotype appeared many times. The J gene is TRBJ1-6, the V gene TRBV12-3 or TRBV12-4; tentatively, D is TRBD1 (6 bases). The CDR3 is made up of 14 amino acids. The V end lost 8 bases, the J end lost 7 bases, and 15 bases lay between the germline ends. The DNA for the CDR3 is TGTGCCAGCCTCCTAGGGGGAGGGAATTCACCCCTCCACTTT. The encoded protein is CASLLGGGNSPLHF.

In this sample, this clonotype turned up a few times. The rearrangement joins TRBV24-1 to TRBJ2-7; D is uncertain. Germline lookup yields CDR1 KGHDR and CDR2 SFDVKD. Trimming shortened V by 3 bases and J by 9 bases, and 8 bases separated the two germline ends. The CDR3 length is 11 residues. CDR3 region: CATSDLSRQYF. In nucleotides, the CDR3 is TGTGCCACCAGTGATCTATCGAGGCAGTACTTC.

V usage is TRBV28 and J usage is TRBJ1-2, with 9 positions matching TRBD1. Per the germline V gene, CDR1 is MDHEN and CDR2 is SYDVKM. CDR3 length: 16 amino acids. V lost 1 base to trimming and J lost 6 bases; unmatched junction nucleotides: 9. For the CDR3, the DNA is TGTGCCAGCAGTTTATCTTTTACGGGACAGGGTGATGGCTACACCTTC. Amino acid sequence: CASSLSFTGQGDGYTF.